Below, 8 T cell receptor beta chains from the same sample are listed, as sequenced in a study of beta chain features in type 1 diabetes. What was sequenced were expressed TCRB transcripts, since all of the isolated RNA had been reverse transcribed. Sequenced by immunoSEQ multiplex PCR; TCRdb stores in-frame clones only, minus some. The profile shows roughly 450,000 clones, about 14% of them singletons. Sequenced sample: naive CD4+ T cells from blood. The receptors were sampled from a man aged 30 to 39 in good health.

This chain uses TRBV6-6 with TRBJ1-2; possibly TRBD1 for D (6 bases). The germline V gene has CDR1 MNHNY and CDR2 SVGAGI (reference sequence). V dropped 5 bases and J dropped 5 bases, with 12 bases sitting between them. This CDR3 comprises 13 residues. The CDR3 protein is CASSRQDNYGYTF. The DNA of the CDR3 is TGTGCCAGCAGTCGACAGGATAATTATGGCTACACCTTC.

There are a few counts of this clone. The V call is TRBV19, the J call TRBJ1-5, with unresolved D. Trimming removed 7 bases at V and 6 bases at J, with 16 bases between. Germline assignment: CDR1 LNHDA and CDR2 SQIVND (reference sequence). This CDR3 is 14 amino acids long. In DNA form, the CDR3 reads TGTGCCAGTACAGCGGCAGGTAAGGGTCAGCCCCAGCATTTT. This sequence encodes CASTAAGKGQPQHF.

This clone was seen a few times. This chain joins TRBV7-2 and TRBJ2-2; D might be TRBD2 (6 bases). This CDR3 comprises 16 residues. Looked up from germline, CDR1 is SGHTA and CDR2 is FQGNSA. Trimming removed 1 base at V and 1 base at J, with 10 bases between. The CDR3 region is CASSLGGTVNTGELFF. DNA for the CDR3: TGTGCCAGCAGCTTAGGGGGGACTGTGAACACCGGGGAGCTGTTTTTT.

V and J are TRBV18 and TRBJ2-2; 7 bases agree with TRBD2. The CDR3 runs 15 residues. Germline loops: CDR1 KGHSH, CDR2 LQKENI. Losses at the gene ends were 6 bases for V and 0 bases for J; bases not matched to a gene: 4. CDR3 residues: CASSQLAANTGELFF. Here the CDR3 DNA reads TGTGCCAGCTCTCAGCTAGCGGCGAACACCGGGGAGCTGTTTTTT.

The genes are TRBV4-3 and TRBJ2-3; possibly TRBD1 for D (5 bases). The V and J ends lost 0 bases and 1 base respectively, with 11 bases between them. This CDR3 has 16 residues. Germline loops: CDR1 LGHNA, CDR2 YSLEER. This CDR3 is CASSQETSRGTDTQYF. The CDR3, as DNA: TGCGCCAGCAGCCAAGAAACCAGCAGGGGCACAGATACGCAGTATTTT.

This clone was observed a handful of times. This chain uses TRBV7-3 with TRBJ2-5, with 8 bases identical to TRBD1. Losses at the gene ends were 4 bases for V and 2 bases for J; bases not matched to a gene: 6. The germline V gene encodes CDR1 SGHTA and CDR2 FQGTGA. The CDR3 consists of 15 residues. This chain's CDR3 is CASSSQTGAQETQYF. As DNA, the CDR3 is TGTGCCAGCAGCTCACAGACAGGGGCACAAGAGACCCAGTACTTC.

This clone has more than one count but fewer than ten. The rearrangement joins TRBV14 to TRBJ1-1; 7 bases fit TRBD1. The CDR3 length is 15 residues. After removal of 2 bases from V and 0 bases from J, the junction contained 3 bases not matched to a gene. Germline CDR1 SGHDN, CDR2 FVKESK. The CDR3 loop is CASSQRTGLNTEAFF. The CDR3 DNA sequence: TGTGCCAGCAGCCAAAGGACAGGACTGAACACTGAAGCTTTCTTT.

This clone has only a few counts. The chain has TRBV30 and TRBJ2-3; D is unresolved. This CDR3 has 13 residues. The V gene's germline CDR1 is GTSNPN and CDR2 SVGIG (reference sequence). Trimming took off 3 bases at V and 2 bases at J, with 9 bases between the two ends. This CDR3 is CAWRQRLTDTQYF. The CDR3 DNA reads as TGTGCCTGGAGACAAAGACTCACAGATACGCAGTATTTT.